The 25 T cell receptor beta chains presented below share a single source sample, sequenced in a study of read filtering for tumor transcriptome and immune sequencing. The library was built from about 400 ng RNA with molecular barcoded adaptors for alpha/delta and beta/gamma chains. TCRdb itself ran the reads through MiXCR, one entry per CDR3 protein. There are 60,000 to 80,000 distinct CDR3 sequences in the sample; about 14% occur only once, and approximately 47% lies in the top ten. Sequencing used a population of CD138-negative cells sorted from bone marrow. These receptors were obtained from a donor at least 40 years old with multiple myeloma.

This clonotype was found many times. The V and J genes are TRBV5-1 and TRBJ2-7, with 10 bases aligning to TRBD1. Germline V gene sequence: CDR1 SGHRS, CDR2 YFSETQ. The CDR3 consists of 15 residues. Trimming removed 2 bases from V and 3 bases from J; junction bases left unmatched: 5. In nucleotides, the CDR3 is TGCGCCAGCAGCTTCCCGGGACAGGGGAACTACGAGCAGTACTTC. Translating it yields CASSFPGQGNYEQYF.

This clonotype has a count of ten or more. CDR3 nucleotide sequence: TGTGCCAGCAGTCCAAGGGGAGAGCAGTACTTC. Its translation: CASSPRGEQYF. This chain joins TRBV7-9 and TRBJ2-7; tentatively, D is TRBD1 (5 bases). The ends were cut back, 6 bases at V and 7 bases at J, with 10 bases in the middle. The CDR3 runs to 11 residues. Germline CDR1 and CDR2: SEHNR and FQNEAQ (reference sequence).

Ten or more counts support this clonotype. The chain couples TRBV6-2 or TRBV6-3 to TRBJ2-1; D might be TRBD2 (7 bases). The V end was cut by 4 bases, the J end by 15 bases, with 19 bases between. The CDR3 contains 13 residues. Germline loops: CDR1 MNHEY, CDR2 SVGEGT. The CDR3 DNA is TGTGCCAGCAGTTCTCGCCAGGGGAGGGAGGGGTTCTTC. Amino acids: CASSSRQGREGFF.

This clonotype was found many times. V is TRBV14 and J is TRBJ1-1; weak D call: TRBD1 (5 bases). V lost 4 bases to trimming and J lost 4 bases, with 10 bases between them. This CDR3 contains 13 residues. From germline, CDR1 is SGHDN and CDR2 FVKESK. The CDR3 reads CASSRGLFTEAFF. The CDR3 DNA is TGTGCCAGCAGCCGGGGACTCTTCACTGAAGCTTTCTTT.

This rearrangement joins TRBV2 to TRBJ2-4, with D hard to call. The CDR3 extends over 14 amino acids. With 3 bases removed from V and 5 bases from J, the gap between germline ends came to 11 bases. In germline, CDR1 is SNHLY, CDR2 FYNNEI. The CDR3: CASSEADTQNIQYF. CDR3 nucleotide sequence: TGTGCCAGCAGTGAGGCGGATACTCAAAACATTCAGTACTTC.

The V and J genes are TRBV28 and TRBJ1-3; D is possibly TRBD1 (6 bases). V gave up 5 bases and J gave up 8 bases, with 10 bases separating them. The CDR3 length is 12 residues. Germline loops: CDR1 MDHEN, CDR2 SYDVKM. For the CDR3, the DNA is TGTGCCAGCAGTCAAGAGGGGGACACCATATATTTT. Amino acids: CASSQEGDTIYF.

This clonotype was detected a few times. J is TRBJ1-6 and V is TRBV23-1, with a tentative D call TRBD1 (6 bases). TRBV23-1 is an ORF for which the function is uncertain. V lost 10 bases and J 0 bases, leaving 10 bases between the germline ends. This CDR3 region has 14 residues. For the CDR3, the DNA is TGCGCCAAAGGACAGAGCTCCTATAATTCACCCCTCCACTTT. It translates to CAKGQSSYNSPLHF.

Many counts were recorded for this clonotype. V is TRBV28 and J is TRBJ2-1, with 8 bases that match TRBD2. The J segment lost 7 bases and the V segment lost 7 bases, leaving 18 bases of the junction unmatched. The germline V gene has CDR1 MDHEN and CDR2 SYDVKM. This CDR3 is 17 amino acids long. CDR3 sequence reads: CASNSARVAGLGNEQFF. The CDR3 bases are TGTGCCAGCAATTCCGCTAGAGTAGCGGGACTGGGGAATGAGCAGTTCTTC. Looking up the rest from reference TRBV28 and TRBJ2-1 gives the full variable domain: DVKVTQSSRYLVKRTGEKVFLECVQDMDHENMFWYRQDPGLGLRLIYFSYDVKMKEKGDIPEGYSVSREKKERFSLILESASTNQTSMYLCASNSARVAGLGNEQFFGPGTRLTVL.

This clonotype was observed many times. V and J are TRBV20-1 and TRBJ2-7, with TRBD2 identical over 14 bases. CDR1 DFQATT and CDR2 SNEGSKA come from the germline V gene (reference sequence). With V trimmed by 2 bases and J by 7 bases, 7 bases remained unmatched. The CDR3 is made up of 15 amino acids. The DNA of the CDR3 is TGCAGTGCTAGACCGGGACTAGCGGGGGTCCGGGAGCAGTACTTC. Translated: CSARPGLAGVREQYF.

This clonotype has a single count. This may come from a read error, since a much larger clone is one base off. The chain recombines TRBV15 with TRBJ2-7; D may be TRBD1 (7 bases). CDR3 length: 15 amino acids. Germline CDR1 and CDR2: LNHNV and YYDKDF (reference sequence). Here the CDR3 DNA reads TGTGCCACCAGCAGAGATCAGGGGGAGGCCTACGAGCAGCACTTC. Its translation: CATSRDQGEAYEQHF.

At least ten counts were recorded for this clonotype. The CDR3 loop reads CASGGDGRNEQFF. In nucleotides, the CDR3 is TGTGCCAGCGGGGGGGACGGGCGCAATGAGCAGTTCTTC. The V call is TRBV7-3, the J call TRBJ2-1; 7 nucleotides agree with TRBD2. V was clipped by 8 bases and J by 6 bases; unmatched bases: 7. Germline V gene sequence: CDR1 SGHTA, CDR2 FQGTGA. The CDR3 has 13 residues.

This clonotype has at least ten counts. The CDR3 DNA reads as TGTGCCAGCAGTTCGTCCGGGGGGATCTACAATGAGCAGTTCTTC. It yields the protein CASSSSGGIYNEQFF. The chain employs TRBV28 and TRBJ2-1, with 7 bases aligning to TRBD2. The CDR3 extends over 15 amino acids. V shed 4 bases and J 3 bases; nucleotides not matched to a gene: 6. Germline V gene sequence: CDR1 MDHEN, CDR2 SYDVKM. Filled out from reference TRBV28 and TRBJ2-1, the complete variable domain reads DVKVTQSSRYLVKRTGEKVFLECVQDMDHENMFWYRQDPGLGLRLIYFSYDVKMKEKGDIPEGYSVSREKKERFSLILESASTNQTSMYLCASSSSGGIYNEQFFGPGTRLTVL.

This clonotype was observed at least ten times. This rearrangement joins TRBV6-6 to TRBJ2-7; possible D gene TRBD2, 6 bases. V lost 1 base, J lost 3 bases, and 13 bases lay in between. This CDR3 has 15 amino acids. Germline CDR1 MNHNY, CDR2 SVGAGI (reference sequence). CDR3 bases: TGTGCCAGCAGTTACTTGAGGACGGGAGACTACGAGCAGTACTTC. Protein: CASSYLRTGDYEQYF.

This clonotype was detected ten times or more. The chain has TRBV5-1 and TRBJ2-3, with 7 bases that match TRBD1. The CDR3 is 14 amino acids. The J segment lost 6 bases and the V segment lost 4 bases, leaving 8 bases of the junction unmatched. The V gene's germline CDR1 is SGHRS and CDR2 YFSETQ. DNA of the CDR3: TGCGCCAGCAGCGTCGGACAGGTTCAGGATACGCAGTATTTT. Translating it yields CASSVGQVQDTQYF.

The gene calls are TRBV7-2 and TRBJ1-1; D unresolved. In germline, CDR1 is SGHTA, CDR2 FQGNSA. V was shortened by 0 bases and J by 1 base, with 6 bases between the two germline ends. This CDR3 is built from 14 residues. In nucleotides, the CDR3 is TGTGCCAGCAGCTTAGCCGTTGGGAACACTGAAGCTTTCTTT. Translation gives CASSLAVGNTEAFF.

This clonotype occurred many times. The chain's CDR3 is CSARNPGQGNTGELFF. The CDR3 DNA is TGCAGTGCTAGAAATCCGGGACAGGGAAACACCGGGGAGCTGTTTTTT. The chain recombines TRBV20-1 with TRBJ2-2; 9 bases line up with TRBD1. The CDR3 totals 16 residues. Germline V gene data show CDR1 as DFQATT and CDR2 as SNEGSKA (reference sequence). The V gene end was trimmed by 2 bases and the J gene end by 2 bases; junction bases not matched to a gene: 6.

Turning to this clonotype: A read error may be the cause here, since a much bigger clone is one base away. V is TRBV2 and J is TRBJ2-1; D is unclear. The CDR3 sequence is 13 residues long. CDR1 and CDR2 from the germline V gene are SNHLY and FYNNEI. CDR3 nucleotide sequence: TGTGCCAGCAGTGTCGCCCTCCGCAATGGGCAGTTCTTC. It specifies CASSVALRNGQFF.

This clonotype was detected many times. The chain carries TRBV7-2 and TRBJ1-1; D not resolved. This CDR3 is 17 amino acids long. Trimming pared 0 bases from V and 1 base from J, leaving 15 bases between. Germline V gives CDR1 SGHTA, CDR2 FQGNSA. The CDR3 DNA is TGTGCCAGCAGCTTAGCCGGGAGAGGGTGGACGAACACTGAAGCTTTCTTT. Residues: CASSLAGRGWTNTEAFF.

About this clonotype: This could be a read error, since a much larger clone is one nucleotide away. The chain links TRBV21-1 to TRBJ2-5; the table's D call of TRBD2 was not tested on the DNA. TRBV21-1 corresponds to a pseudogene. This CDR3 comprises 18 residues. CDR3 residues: CASSEGIGLAGVEETQYF. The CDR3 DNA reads TGTGCCAGCAGCGAAGGAATAGGACTAGCGGGAGTCGAAGAGACCCAGTACTTC.

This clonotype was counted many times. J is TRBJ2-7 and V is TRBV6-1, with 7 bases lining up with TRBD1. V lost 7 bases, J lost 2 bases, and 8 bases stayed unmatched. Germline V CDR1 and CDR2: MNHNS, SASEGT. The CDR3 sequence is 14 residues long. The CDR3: CASTTTTGTYEQYF. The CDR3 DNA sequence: TGTGCCAGCACCACAACGACAGGGACCTACGAGCAGTACTTC.

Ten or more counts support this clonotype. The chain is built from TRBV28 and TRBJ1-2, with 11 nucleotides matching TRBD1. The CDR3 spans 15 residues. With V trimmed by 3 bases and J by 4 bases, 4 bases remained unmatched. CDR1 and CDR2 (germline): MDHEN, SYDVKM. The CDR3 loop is CASSLRGTGGYGYTF. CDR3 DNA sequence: TGTGCCAGCAGTTTGAGGGGGACAGGGGGCTATGGCTACACCTTC.

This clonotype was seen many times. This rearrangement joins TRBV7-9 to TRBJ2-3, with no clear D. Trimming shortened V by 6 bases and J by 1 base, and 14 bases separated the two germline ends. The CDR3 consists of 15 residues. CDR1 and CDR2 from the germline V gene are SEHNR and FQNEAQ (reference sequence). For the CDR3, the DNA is TGTGCCAGCAGATCACCCGACCGAGGCACAGATACGCAGTATTTT. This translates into CASRSPDRGTDTQYF.

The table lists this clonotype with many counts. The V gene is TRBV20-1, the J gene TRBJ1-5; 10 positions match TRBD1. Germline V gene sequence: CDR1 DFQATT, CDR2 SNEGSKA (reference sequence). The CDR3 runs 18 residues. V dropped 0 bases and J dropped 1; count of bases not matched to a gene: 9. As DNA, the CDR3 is TGCAGTGCTAGAGAGATCCGGAGACAGGGGGCCAGCAATCAGCCCCAGCATTTT. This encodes CSAREIRRQGASNQPQHF.

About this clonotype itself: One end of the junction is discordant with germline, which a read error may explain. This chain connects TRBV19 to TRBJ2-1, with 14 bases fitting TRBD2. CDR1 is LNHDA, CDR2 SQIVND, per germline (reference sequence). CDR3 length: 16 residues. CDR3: CASSKPGLAGVGERFF. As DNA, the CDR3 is TGTGCCAGTAGTAAACCGGGACTAGCGGGAGTGGGTGAGCGGTTCTTC.

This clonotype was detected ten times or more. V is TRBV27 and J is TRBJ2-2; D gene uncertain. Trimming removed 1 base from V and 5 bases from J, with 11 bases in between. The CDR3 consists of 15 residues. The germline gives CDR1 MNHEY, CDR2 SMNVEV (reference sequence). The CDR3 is CASSLFLRTTGELFF. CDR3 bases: TGTGCCAGCAGTTTATTCCTAAGGACGACCGGGGAGCTGTTTTTT.